The clone carrying this T cell receptor beta chain was found a few times. The antigen remains undetermined. The data originate from a study of T cells in Graves' hyperthyroidism and ophthalmopathy. Study findings and constraints: Within blood appeared most thyroid clonotypes that had expanded above 0.001.

From RNA transcripts, TCR beta CDR3 regions were amplified. When the TCR CDR3 underwent first-round RT-PCR, the HTBI primer set was used. TCRdb re-derived calls from the multiplex PCR reads in MiXCR, one entry per CDR3 protein. The table records a few hundred thousand distinct CDR3 sequences, approximately 17% of them present only once. Per the germline V gene, CDR1 is SGDLS and CDR2 is YYNGEE. The V end lost 3 bases, the J end lost 3 bases, and 7 bases lay between the germline ends. The CDR3 sequence is 12 residues long. Patients affected by ophthalmopathy presented a Clinical Activity Score of at least 3, a NOSPECS grade of at least 4, and disease duration below 3 months. PBMCs were sourced from more than 9 ml fresh peripheral blood.

V and J are TRBV9 and TRBJ2-7, with D maybe TRBD1 (6 bases). This clonotype was obtained from a man between 18 and 29 years old with Graves' ophthalmopathy. Material for sequencing was blood. Here the CDR3 reads CASSGTDYEQYF. Written as DNA, the CDR3 is TGTGCCAGCAGCGGGACAGACTACGAGCAGTACTTC.